This T cell receptor (beta chain) was identified during a study of chemoradiotherapy in HPV16-positive cancers. As for the study in general: Candidate HPV-specific T-cell clones and common TCR motifs came from functional assays in a couple of HPV16-positive patients. General study points: Functional assays defining HPV-specific T cells used only a couple of HPV16-positive patients. HPV-responsive T-cell expansion during chemoradiotherapy was linked to improved recurrence-free survival in HPV16-positive patients.

A note on this clone: The antigen is undetermined.

The CDR3 runs to 15 residues. The V gene end was trimmed by 1 base and the J gene end by 2 bases; junction bases not matched to a gene: 1. CDR1 SGHDT and CDR2 YYEEEE come from the germline V gene. The data were produced by immunoSEQ multiplex PCR, yet TCRdb's version contains in-frame clones alone and is incomplete. In the table there are 5,800 or so clones, more than 85% of which are singletons. The sample here was blood, taken from a patient who underwent chemoradiotherapy. The chain recombines TRBV5-6 with TRBJ2-1; 9 bases line up with TRBD1. This receptor was obtained from a human donor with HPV-associated anogenital cancer. The CDR3 here is CASSLTGGAYNEQFF. The DNA for the CDR3 is TGTGCCAGCAGCTTGACAGGGGGCGCCTACAATGAGCAGTTCTTC. Combining the CDR3 with reference TRBV5-6 and TRBJ2-1 gives the whole variable domain DAGVTQSPTHLIKTRGQQVTLRCSPKSGHDTVSWYQQALGQGPQFIFQYYEEEERQRGNFPDRFSGHQFPNYSSELNVNALLLGDSALYLCASSLTGGAYNEQFFGPGTRLTVL.